This is a list of T cell receptor beta chains from one sample in a study of PD-1 blockade in mismatch repair-deficient tumors. The repertoire was sequenced with immunoSEQ multiplex PCR; TCRdb's copy has only in-frame clones and lacks some. The table shows 80,000 to 130,000 clones, with 82% occurring only once. The source was peripheral blood, collected about eight months after starting pembrolizumab. The origin of the receptors is an adult with mismatch repair-deficient cancer. Each CDR3 is given without its conserved first and last residue. Fields, in order: J gene, V gene, CDR3 protein.

j_gene: TRBJ1-1; v_gene: TRBV6-1; CDR3aa: ASSSRGDFGAF
j_gene: TRBJ1-5; v_gene: TRBV7-8; CDR3aa: ASSLQVGPPYQPQH
j_gene: TRBJ2-7; v_gene: TRBV13; CDR3aa: ASSLGRYYEQY
j_gene: TRBJ1-2; v_gene: TRBV27; CDR3aa: ASSGRDRLYGYT
j_gene: TRBJ1-1; v_gene: TRBV18; CDR3aa: ASSLQGGYTEAF
j_gene: TRBJ2-1; v_gene: TRBV19; CDR3aa: ASTSGSSYNEQF
j_gene: TRBJ1-3; v_gene: TRBV5-1; CDR3aa: ASSRENSGNTIY
j_gene: TRBJ2-7; v_gene: TRBV5-6; CDR3aa: ASSREREVSNEQY
j_gene: TRBJ2-3; v_gene: TRBV14; CDR3aa: ASSQSLTDTQY
j_gene: TRBJ2-7; v_gene: TRBV25-1; CDR3aa: ASIDQLAGGPHEQY
j_gene: TRBJ1-4; v_gene: TRBV28; CDR3aa: ASRLTGGGEKLF
j_gene: TRBJ1-1; v_gene: TRBV9; CDR3aa: ASSVGQGTSGTEAF
j_gene: TRBJ2-7; v_gene: TRBV19; CDR3aa: ASSSNGVAGVYEQY
j_gene: TRBJ2-7; v_gene: TRBV7-8; CDR3aa: ASSRRDRGTYEQY
j_gene: TRBJ2-1; v_gene: TRBV15; CDR3aa: ATSRDVPAGGYNEQF
j_gene: TRBJ2-7; v_gene: TRBV29-1; CDR3aa: SVVTPDRGDYEQY
j_gene: TRBJ2-3; v_gene: TRBV13; CDR3aa: ASSPRGGGPDTQY
j_gene: TRBJ2-2; v_gene: TRBV19; CDR3aa: ATDEGQGWAGELF
j_gene: TRBJ1-2; v_gene: TRBV4-3; CDR3aa: ASSQGISTANYGYT
j_gene: TRBJ2-5; v_gene: TRBV7-2; CDR3aa: ASSLGGATQETQY
j_gene: TRBJ1-5; v_gene: TRBV7-9; CDR3aa: ASTTYSNQPQH
j_gene: TRBJ2-7; v_gene: TRBV5-1; CDR3aa: ASSPTGRAGDYEQY
j_gene: TRBJ1-4; v_gene: TRBV5-8; CDR3aa: ASSPGQGPPNEKLF
j_gene: TRBJ1-5; v_gene: TRBV12-5; CDR3aa: ASGLAGDSYNQPQH
j_gene: TRBJ2-1; v_gene: TRBV18; CDR3aa: ASSPPSQGYNEQF